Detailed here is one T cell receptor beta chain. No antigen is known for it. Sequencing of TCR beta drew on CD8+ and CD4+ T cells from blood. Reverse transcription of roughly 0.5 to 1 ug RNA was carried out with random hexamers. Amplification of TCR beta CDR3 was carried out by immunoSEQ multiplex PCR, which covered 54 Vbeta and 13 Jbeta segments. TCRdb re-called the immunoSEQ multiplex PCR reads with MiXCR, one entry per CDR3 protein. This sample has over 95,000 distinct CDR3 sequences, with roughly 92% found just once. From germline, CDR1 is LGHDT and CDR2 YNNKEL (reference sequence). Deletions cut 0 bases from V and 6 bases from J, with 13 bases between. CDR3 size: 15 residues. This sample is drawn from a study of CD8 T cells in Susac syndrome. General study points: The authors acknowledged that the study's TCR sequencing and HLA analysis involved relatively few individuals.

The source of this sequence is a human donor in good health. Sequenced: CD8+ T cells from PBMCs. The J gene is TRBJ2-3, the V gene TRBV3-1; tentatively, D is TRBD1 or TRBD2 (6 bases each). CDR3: CASSQEDGGPDTQYF. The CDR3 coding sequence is TGTGCCAGCAGCCAAGAAGACGGGGGCCCTGATACGCAGTATTTT.